The rows below give T cell receptor beta chains drawn from one sample of a study of blood T cell repertoires in COVID-19. The protocol was immunoSEQ multiplex PCR, while the TCRdb copy is restricted to in-frame clones and leaves out a portion. This sample has 35,000 to 50,000 clones, with about 85% found just once. Sample: peripheral blood. All receptors come from a woman aged 70 to 79 in a cohort sampled during active COVID-19. Each CDR3 is given with its conserved first and last residue. D genes are given only for firm matches. Not all rows give a size; the values are once, few, many and, for expanded clones, a class.

d_call	j_call	v_call	clone_size	cdr3_aa	cdr3_nt
.	TRBJ2-7	TRBV4-3	many	CASSHSVTGEGYEQYF	TGCGCCAGCAGCCATTCCGTAACGGGAGAAGGGTACGAGCAGTACTTC
.	TRBJ2-7	TRBV4-1	.	CASSQAPGTSPYEQYF	TGCGCCAGCAGCCAAGCGCCCGGGACATCCCCCTACGAGCAGTACTTC
.	TRBJ2-5	TRBV29-1	.	CSALISERSGTQYF	TGCAGCGCCCTGATTAGCGAGCGGTCGGGGACCCAGTACTTC
TRBD1	TRBJ2-1	TRBV7-2	.	CASSFHWTGGNEQFF	TGTGCCAGCAGCTTTCATTGGACAGGGGGAAATGAGCAGTTCTTC
TRBD2	TRBJ2-2	TRBV23-1	once	CASNPSGRAPGELFF	TGCGCCAGCAACCCTAGCGGGAGGGCCCCCGGGGAGCTGTTTTTT
.	TRBJ1-1	TRBV18	.	CASSPGQGRSSTEAFF	TGTGCCAGCTCACCAGGTCAGGGTCGGAGTAGCACTGAAGCTTTCTTT
TRBD1	TRBJ1-6	TRBV7-9	few	CASSTDAVGRGRNSPLHF	TGTGCCAGCAGCACCGACGCGGTGGGCAGGGGGCGAAATTCACCCCTCCACTTT
TRBD2	TRBJ2-7	TRBV4-3	few	CASSQDPPTSGRRGEQYF	TGCGCCAGCAGCCAAGACCCTCCGACTAGCGGTCGGCGGGGCGAGCAGTACTTC
.	TRBJ2-3	TRBV9	once	CASSVAGATDTQYF	TGTGCCAGCAGCGTAGCAGGGGCTACAGATACGCAGTATTTT
.	TRBJ2-7	TRBV4-1	few	CASSQDVQNWGLYEQYF	TGCGCCAGCAGCCAAGATGTACAGAACTGGGGCCTTTACGAGCAGTACTTC
TRBD1	TRBJ1-6	TRBV10-3	.	CAISEDRAHLLHF	TGTGCCATCAGTGAAGACAGGGCCCACCTACTCCACTTT
.	TRBJ2-7	TRBV19	.	CASSIPGMTYEQYF	TGTGCCAGTAGTATTCCAGGGATGACCTACGAGCAGTACTTC
.	TRBJ1-1	TRBV5-1	once	CASSLASTSTEAFF	TGCGCCAGCAGCTTGGCCTCAACCAGCACTGAAGCTTTCTTT
TRBD2	TRBJ2-1	TRBV4-2	.	CASSLGVAREFYNEQFF	TGTGCCAGCAGCCTGGGGGTCGCGCGGGAGTTCTACAATGAGCAGTTCTTC
TRBD1	TRBJ2-2	TRBV28	.	CASSPGGQPNTGELFF	TGTGCCAGCAGCCCTGGGGGACAGCCGAACACCGGGGAGCTGTTTTTT
.	TRBJ2-7	TRBV10-2	.	CASSEVSEVRYEQYF	TGCGCCAGCAGTGAAGTGAGCGAGGTGAGATACGAGCAGTACTTC
TRBD1	TRBJ1-5	TRBV28	once	CASTTGTGVGQPQHF	TGTGCCAGCACCACCGGGACAGGGGTGGGTCAGCCCCAGCATTTT